This T cell receptor beta chain was sequenced in a study of cytomegalovirus exposure and HLA in healthy donors. Study at large: HLA-typed donors contributed approximately 92 million unique TCRs, which were held in an early data release. General study points: It was shown in a later analysis that HLA-associated TCR beta chains were more clonally expanded than other, equally common chains.

Researchers ran the PCR with 60 Vbeta and 13 Jbeta primers. As originally analysed: Roughly 11 million of the about 80 million unique TCR beta chains counted in a later analysis were shared. Assay used: immunoSEQ multiplex PCR; TCRdb lists only in-frame clones, some missing. V and J calls and clone size are as listed in that table; D and trimming were resolved from the DNA. The data show roughly 150,000 clones, roughly 77% seen once. With regard to this clone: Its antigen remains unknown.

This clonotype originated in a man aged 45 to 65 in good health and CMV-seropositive. Material for sequencing was PBMCs.

CDR3 residues: CASSGLRTESNYGYTF. CDR3 coding DNA: TGTGCCAGCTCAGGCTTGCGGACAGAATCCAACTATGGCTACACCTTC. The chain uses TRBV18 and TRBJ1-2; D is perhaps TRBD1 (6 bases). V was clipped by 5 bases and J by 2 bases, with 18 bases between them. There are 16 residues in the CDR3. In germline, CDR1 is KGHSH, CDR2 LQKENI.